This TCR beta chain was identified in a study of shared clonotypes between healthy human individuals. Study-level background: Samples came from a couple of female and a few male donors aged 18 to 49. Every donor yielded three CD4 naive, three CD4 memory, two CD8 naive and one CD8 memory plate.

Using immunoSEQ multiplex PCR, the repertoire was profiled, and TCRdb retains in-frame clones only, with some absent. The sample lists more than 850,000 clones; 70% to 80% were seen once. CDR3 length: 14 residues. V lost 2 bases to trimming and J lost 8 bases, with 13 bases between them. Germline lookup yields CDR1 LNHNV and CDR2 YYDKDF (reference sequence). The sample holds one count of this clone. The TCR comes from a man between 18 and 35 years old in good health. Some clones in this sample may be carry-over from other donors' samples. Sequencing input: memory CD4+ T cells from PBMCs. As for subset: CD45RA-negative fraction. The chain couples TRBV15 to TRBJ2-1; TRBD1 might be the D (7 bases). CDR3 loop: CATSRTPGGYEQFF. CDR3 in DNA: TGTGCCACCAGCAGAACCCCAGGGGGGTATGAGCAGTTCTTC.